This is a list of T cell receptor beta chains from one sample in a study of CD8+CD57+ T cells in acquired aplastic anemia. From the reads, TCRdb called clonotypes with MiXCR, one entry per CDR3 protein. The sample shows approximately 160,000 distinct CDR3 sequences, about 48% of them seen only once. What was sequenced was sorted CD4+, CD8+, or CD8+CD57+ T cells (not recorded which) from PBMCs. Source of these receptors: a human donor in good health. CDR3s include the opening cysteine and the closing phenylalanine or tryptophan. The D gene is left open where the match is weak. Some rows mark clone size as missing; the rest say once, few, many or name a class of expanded clone.

12	NA	TRBV6-1	TRBJ2-4	NA	CASSEQGGIQYF	TGTGCCAGCAGTGAACAGGGGGGAATTCAGTACTTC
12	NA	TRBV12-3/TRBV12-4	TRBJ2-7	NA	CASSLGSFEQYF	TGTGCCAGCAGTTTAGGGTCCTTCGAGCAGTACTTC
16	TRBD2	TRBV20-1	TRBJ2-3	NA	CSARDQAGVGPDTQYF	TGCAGTGCTAGAGATCAAGCGGGAGTAGGTCCAGATACGCAGTATTTT
12	NA	TRBV12-3/TRBV12-4	TRBJ2-5	many	CASRDFQETQYF	TGTGCCAGCCGGGACTTTCAAGAGACCCAGTACTTC
16	TRBD1	TRBV6-1	TRBJ1-5	few	CASSEMRGGSYQPQHF	TGTGCCAGCAGTGAAATGAGAGGGGGCTCCTATCAGCCCCAGCATTTT
14	NA	TRBV20-1	TRBJ2-7	NA	CSHKRFVGTSEQYF	TGCAGTCACAAACGGTTTGTGGGCACATCCGAGCAGTACTTC
18	TRBD1	TRBV6-1	TRBJ1-2	NA	CASTSRQGNGALDYGYTF	TGTGCCAGCACCTCCAGACAGGGGAACGGGGCACTCGACTATGGCTACACCTTC
15	NA	TRBV19	TRBJ2-7	NA	CASSIGQGIFYEQYF	TGTGCCAGTAGTATTGGCCAGGGGATATTTTACGAGCAGTACTTC
18	NA	TRBV5-6	TRBJ2-2	many	CASSSMLGRTKNTGELFF	TGTGCCAGCAGCTCGATGCTGGGACGGACTAAGAACACCGGGGAGCTGTTTTTT
15	TRBD2	TRBV20-1	TRBJ2-5	many	CSASRRVAGGETQYF	TGCAGTGCTAGTCGAAGAGTAGCGGGAGGAGAGACCCAGTACTTC
15	TRBD1	TRBV10-3	TRBJ2-7	many	CAISESEQGKYEQYF	TGTGCCATCAGTGAGTCGGAACAGGGGAAATACGAGCAGTACTTC
13	TRBD1	TRBV2	TRBJ2-7	few	CASRTGYAGEQYF	TGTGCCAGCAGGACAGGGTATGCAGGCGAGCAGTACTTC
15	TRBD1	TRBV24-1	TRBJ2-7	NA	CATSCGWDRGYEQYF	TGTGCCACCAGTTGCGGATGGGACAGAGGCTACGAGCAGTACTTC
13	NA	TRBV12-3/TRBV12-4	TRBJ1-6	many	CASSLGSNSPLHF	TGTGCCAGCAGTCTAGGGTCTAATTCACCCCTCCACTTT
14	TRBD2	TRBV5-1	TRBJ2-1	many	CASSFGGAGFEQFF	TGCGCCAGCAGCTTCGGGGGGGCGGGCTTTGAGCAGTTCTTC
14	NA	TRBV15	TRBJ1-5	NA	CATGVTQGNQPQHF	TGTGCCACCGGAGTTACTCAGGGAAATCAGCCCCAGCATTTT
14	NA	TRBV18	TRBJ1-5	few	CASSPDRNNQPQHF	TGTGCCAGCTCACCCGACAGAAACAATCAGCCCCAGCATTTT
15	NA	TRBV19	TRBJ2-3	many	CASIGHGSRPDTQYF	TGTGCCAGTATCGGGCACGGCTCTCGTCCAGATACGCAGTATTTT
16	NA	TRBV11-2	TRBJ2-1	few	CASSLGSSPLYNEQFF	TGTGCCAGCAGCTTAGGGTCGAGTCCGCTTTACAATGAGCAGTTCTTC
18	TRBD2	TRBV11-2	TRBJ2-5	many	CASSQKPGLASRAETQYF	TGTGCCAGCAGTCAAAAACCGGGACTAGCGTCTCGTGCGGAGACCCAGTACTTC
14	NA	TRBV12-3/TRBV12-4	TRBJ1-5	NA	CASSPWHSNQPQHF	TGTGCCAGCAGCCCTTGGCATAGCAATCAGCCCCAGCATTTT
12	NA	TRBV19	TRBJ2-7	NA	CASSIVGDEQYF	TGTGCCAGTAGTATCGTGGGGGACGAGCAGTACTTC
15	NA	TRBV7-3	TRBJ2-3	many	CASSSQAGTSDTQYF	TGTGCCAGCAGCTCCCAAGCGGGGACATCAGATACGCAGTATTTT
14	NA	TRBV7-2	TRBJ2-4	once	CASSTGTIQNIQYF	TGTGCCAGCAGCACCGGGACAATACAAAACATTCAGTACTTC
18	NA	TRBV10-1	TRBJ1-1	many	CASSEYWCQKGLNTEAFF	TGCGCCAGCAGTGAGTACTGGTGCCAGAAAGGTTTGAACACTGAAGCTTTCTTT
14	NA	TRBV10-1	TRBJ1-1	NA	CASSESIGATEAFF	TGCGCCAGCAGTGAGTCGATAGGGGCCACTGAAGCTTTCTTT
15	TRBD1	TRBV19	TRBJ1-5	many	CASSETGAASQPQHF	TGTGCCAGTAGTGAGACAGGGGCAGCTAGTCAGCCCCAGCATTTT
12	NA	TRBV10-3	TRBJ1-1	few	CAISDGNTEAFF	TGTGCCATCAGTGACGGGAACACTGAAGCTTTCTTT
16	TRBD2	TRBV10-3	TRBJ2-5	NA	CAISDLPGTRVETQYF	TGTGCCATCAGTGACCTTCCCGGGACTAGGGTAGAGACCCAGTACTTC
18	TRBD2	TRBV28	TRBJ2-5	few	CASTTLPGLAGSQETQYF	TGTGCCAGCACCACATTGCCAGGCCTAGCGGGATCCCAAGAGACCCAGTACTTC
15	TRBD1	TRBV10-3	TRBJ1-4	NA	CAISETPGGIEKLFF	TGTGCCATCAGTGAGACCCCAGGGGGCATTGAAAAACTGTTTTTT
15	TRBD2	TRBV7-3	TRBJ2-7	many	CASSRGAGGSYEQYF	TGTGCCAGCAGCAGGGGTGCGGGGGGAAGCTACGAGCAGTACTTC
11	NA	TRBV11-2	TRBJ1-4	many	CASSLHEKLFF	TGTGCCAGCAGCTTGCATGAAAAACTGTTTTTT
16	NA	TRBV9	TRBJ2-2	many	CASSVVGQGNTGELFF	TGTGCCAGCAGCGTAGTAGGTCAGGGTAACACCGGGGAGCTGTTTTTT
12	NA	TRBV10-3	TRBJ2-3	NA	CATAQDSDTQYF	TGTGCCACCGCTCAGGATTCAGATACGCAGTATTTT
12	NA	TRBV5-4	TRBJ2-1	many	CASSLDGLFLFF	TGTGCCAGCAGCTTGGATGGACTATTTTTGTTCTTC
14	TRBD1	TRBV15	TRBJ2-7	NA	CATSMGQGGYEQYF	TGTGCCACCAGCATGGGACAGGGTGGCTACGAGCAGTACTTC
15	TRBD1	TRBV14	TRBJ2-7	NA	CASSQVRTGRYEQYF	TGTGCCAGCAGCCAAGTCAGGACAGGGCGCTACGAGCAGTACTTC
15	NA	TRBV4-1	TRBJ1-6	many	CASSQTAGWNSPLHF	TGCGCCAGCAGCCAGACCGCAGGGTGGAATTCACCCCTCCACTTT
15	TRBD1	TRBV14	TRBJ2-7	NA	CASSPLSGTDYEQYF	TGTGCCAGCAGCCCACTTTCCGGGACAGACTACGAGCAGTACTTC
14	TRBD2	TRBV5-4	TRBJ2-1	many	CASSGLAGGDEQFF	TGTGCCAGCAGCGGACTAGCGGGGGGCGATGAGCAGTTCTTC
15	TRBD2	TRBV7-2	TRBJ2-1	NA	CASSLALAGEGEQFF	TGTGCCAGCAGCTTAGCGCTAGCGGGAGAGGGTGAGCAGTTCTTC